This TCR beta chain was found in a study of Ad26.COV2.S vaccination and SARS-CoV-2 variants. Study observations and caveats: After vaccination, reports described spike-specific CD8+ and CD4+ T cell responses as showing substantial breadth.

The table came from immunoSEQ multiplex PCR; TCRdb's copy has only in-frame clones and leaves some out. The data contain over 400,000 clones, 89% of them seen just once; the ten biggest clones take up over 2%. Germline loops: CDR1 MNHEY, CDR2 SVGEGT. This CDR3 has 13 residues. The V segment lost 6 bases and the J segment 8 bases; nucleotides outside the gene matches: 6. Indicated treatment: about 20 received Ad26.COV2.S at low or high dose, single or two shots; roughly five received placebo; per-sample allocation not given. All samples were drawn on day 63, counting from the first vaccine or placebo injection. Recruitment in Boston yielded a donor of adult age, 18-55 years. As to this clone: Its matching antigen is unknown.

V is TRBV6-2 or TRBV6-3 and J is TRBJ1-2; 10 positions agree with TRBD1. This clonotype was sampled from a person aged 18-60 years who received the Ad26.COV2.S COVID-19 vaccine or a placebo. Sample: peripheral blood, taken in a trial of Ad26.COV2.S vaccine versus placebo. The CDR3 DNA is TGTGCCAGCAGCCGACAGGGGGCCTGGGGCTACACCTTC. Translated: CASSRQGAWGYTF.